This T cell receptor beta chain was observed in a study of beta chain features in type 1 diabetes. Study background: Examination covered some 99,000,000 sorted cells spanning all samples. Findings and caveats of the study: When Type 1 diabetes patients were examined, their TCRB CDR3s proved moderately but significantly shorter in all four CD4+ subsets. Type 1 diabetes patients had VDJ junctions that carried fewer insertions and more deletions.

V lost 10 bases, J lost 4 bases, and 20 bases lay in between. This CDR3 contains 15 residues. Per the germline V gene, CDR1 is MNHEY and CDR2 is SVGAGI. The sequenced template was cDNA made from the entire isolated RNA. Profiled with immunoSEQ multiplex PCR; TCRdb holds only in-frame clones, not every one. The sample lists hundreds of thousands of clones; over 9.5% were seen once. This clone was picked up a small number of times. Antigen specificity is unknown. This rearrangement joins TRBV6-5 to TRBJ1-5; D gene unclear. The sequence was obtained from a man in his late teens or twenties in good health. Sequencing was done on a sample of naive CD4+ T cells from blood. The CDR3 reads CATRLGWEGNQPQHF. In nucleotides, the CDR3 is TGTGCCACCAGGTTGGGTTGGGAGGGAAATCAGCCCCAGCATTTT.